A single TCR beta chain is shown here with its context. Using immunoSEQ multiplex PCR, the repertoire was profiled, and TCRdb retains in-frame clones only, with some absent. The sample shows approximately 170,000 clones, 70% to 90% of them seen only once. This record belongs to a study of blood T cell repertoires in COVID-19. The CDR3 has 14 residues. V shed 0 bases and J 3 bases; nucleotides not matched to a gene: 2. Germline V gives CDR1 SGHRS, CDR2 YFSETQ. The clonotype originates from a man aged 50 to 59 with active or convalescent COVID-19. Sequences were obtained from peripheral blood. V and J are TRBV5-1 and TRBJ2-7; 8 nucleotides line up with TRBD1. CDR3 nucleotide sequence: TGCGCCAGCAGCTTGGGAGGGACAGGCTACGAGCAGTACTTC. It translates to CASSLGGTGYEQYF.